This T cell receptor beta chain came from a study of cytomegalovirus exposure and HLA in healthy donors. This PCR relied on a set of 60 Vbeta primers and 13 Jbeta primers. Libraries were prepared by immunoSEQ multiplex PCR; TCRdb keeps only in-frame clonotypes and omits some of them. The data contain around 99,000 clones, 73% of them seen just once; the ten biggest clones take up 7.8%. V lost 6 bases and J lost 1, with 10 bases in between. In germline, CDR1 is MDHEN, CDR2 SYDVKM. This CDR3 is built from 13 residues. The TCR was taken from a man aged 25 to 40 in good health and CMV-seronegative. The J gene is TRBJ2-7, the V gene TRBV28, with D possibly being TRBD1 (6 bases). Material for sequencing was PBMCs. Written as DNA, the CDR3 is TGTGCCAGCAGCCTCGGACAGTCCTACGAGCAGTACTTC. Translation: CASSLGQSYEQYF.